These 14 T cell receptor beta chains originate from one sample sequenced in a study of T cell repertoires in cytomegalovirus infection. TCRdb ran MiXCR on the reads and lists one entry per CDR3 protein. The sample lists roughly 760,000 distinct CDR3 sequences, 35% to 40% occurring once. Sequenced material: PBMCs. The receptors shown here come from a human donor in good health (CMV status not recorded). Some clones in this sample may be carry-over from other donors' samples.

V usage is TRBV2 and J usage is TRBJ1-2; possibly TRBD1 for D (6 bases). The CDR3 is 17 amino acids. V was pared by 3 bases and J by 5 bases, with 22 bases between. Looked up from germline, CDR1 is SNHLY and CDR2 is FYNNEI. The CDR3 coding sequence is TGTGCCAGCAGTGATAGGGGGTTCTCGGCCGGTTGGTATGGCTACACCTTC. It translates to CASSDRGFSAGWYGYTF.

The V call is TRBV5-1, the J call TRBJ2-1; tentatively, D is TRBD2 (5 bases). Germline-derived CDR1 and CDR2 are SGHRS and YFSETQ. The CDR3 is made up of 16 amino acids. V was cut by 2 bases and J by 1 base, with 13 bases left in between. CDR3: CASSFGSGFSYNEQFF. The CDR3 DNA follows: TGCGCCAGCAGCTTCGGGTCGGGGTTTTCCTACAATGAGCAGTTCTTC.

The chain's CDR3 is CATSRILAGSVNEQFF. The DNA for the CDR3 is TGTGCCACCAGCCGAATTCTAGCGGGATCAGTGAATGAGCAGTTCTTC. The chain carries TRBV15 and TRBJ2-1; TRBD2 aligns across 9 bases. The length of the CDR3 is 16 residues. Trimming at V came to 5 bases and at J to 7 bases, leaving 12 bases not matched to a gene. CDR1 is LNHNV and CDR2 is YYDKDF in the germline V gene (reference sequence).

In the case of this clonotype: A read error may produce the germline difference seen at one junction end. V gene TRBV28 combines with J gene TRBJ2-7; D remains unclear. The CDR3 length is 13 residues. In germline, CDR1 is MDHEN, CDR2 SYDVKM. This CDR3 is CDSSRLSSYEQYF. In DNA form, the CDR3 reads TGTGACAGCAGTCGACTGAGCTCCTACGAGCAGTACTTC.

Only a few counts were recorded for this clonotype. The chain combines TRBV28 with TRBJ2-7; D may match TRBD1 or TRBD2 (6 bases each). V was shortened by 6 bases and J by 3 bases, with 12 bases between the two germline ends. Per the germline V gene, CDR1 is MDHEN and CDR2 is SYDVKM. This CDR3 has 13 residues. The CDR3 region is CASRSGAGYEQYF. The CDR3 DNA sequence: TGTGCCAGCAGATCGGGGGCAGGCTACGAGCAGTACTTC.

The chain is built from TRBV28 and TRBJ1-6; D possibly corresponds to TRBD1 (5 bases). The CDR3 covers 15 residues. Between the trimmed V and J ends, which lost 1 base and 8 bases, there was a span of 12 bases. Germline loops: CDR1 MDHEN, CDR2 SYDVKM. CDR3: CASSLSGGVYSPLHF. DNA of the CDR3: TGTGCCAGCAGTTTATCGGGGGGGGTTTATTCACCCCTCCACTTT.

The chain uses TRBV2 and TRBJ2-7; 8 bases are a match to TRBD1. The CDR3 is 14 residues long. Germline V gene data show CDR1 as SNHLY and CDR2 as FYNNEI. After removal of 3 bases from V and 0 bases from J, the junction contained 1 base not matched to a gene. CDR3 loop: CASSDRGRSYEQYF. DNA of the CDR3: TGTGCCAGCAGTGACAGGGGGCGCTCCTACGAGCAGTACTTC. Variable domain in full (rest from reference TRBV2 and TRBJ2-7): EPEVTQTPSHQVTQMGQEVILRCVPISNHLYFYWYRQILGQKVEFLVSFYNNEISEKSEIFDDQFSVERPDGSNFTLKIRSTKLEDSAMYFCASSDRGRSYEQYFGPGTRLTVT.

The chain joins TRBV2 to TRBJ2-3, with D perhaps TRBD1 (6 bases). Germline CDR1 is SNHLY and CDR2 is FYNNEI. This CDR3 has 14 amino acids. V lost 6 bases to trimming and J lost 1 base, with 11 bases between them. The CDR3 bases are TGTGCCAGCAGCCAGGACAGCCGCACAGATACGCAGTATTTT. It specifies CASSQDSRTDTQYF.

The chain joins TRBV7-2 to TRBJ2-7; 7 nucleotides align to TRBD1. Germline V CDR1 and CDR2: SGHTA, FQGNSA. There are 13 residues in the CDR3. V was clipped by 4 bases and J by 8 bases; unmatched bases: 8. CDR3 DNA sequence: TGTGCCAGCAGCTCGACAGGGCAAGTGAAGCAGTACTTC. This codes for CASSSTGQVKQYF.

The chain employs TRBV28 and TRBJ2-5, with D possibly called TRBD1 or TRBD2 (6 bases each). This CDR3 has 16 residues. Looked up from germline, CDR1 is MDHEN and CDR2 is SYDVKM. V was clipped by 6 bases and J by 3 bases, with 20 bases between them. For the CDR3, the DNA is TGTGCCAGCAGCCCCCAGGGGTCCGGGAGTGAAGAGACCCAGTACTTC. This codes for CASSPQGSGSEETQYF.

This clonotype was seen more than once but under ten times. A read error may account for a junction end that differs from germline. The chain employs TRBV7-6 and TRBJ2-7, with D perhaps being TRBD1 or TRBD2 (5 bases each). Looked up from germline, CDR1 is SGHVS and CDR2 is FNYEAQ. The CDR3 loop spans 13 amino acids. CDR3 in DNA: TGTGCTAGCAGCTCAACCGGGGCCTCCGAGCAGTACTTC. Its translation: CASSSTGASEQYF. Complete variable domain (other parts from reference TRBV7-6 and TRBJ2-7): GAGVSQSPRYKVTKRGQDVALRCDPISGHVSLYWYRQALGQGPEFLTYFNYEAQQDKSGLPNDRFSAERPEGSISTLTIQRTEQRDSAMYRCASSSTGASEQYFGPGTRLTVT.

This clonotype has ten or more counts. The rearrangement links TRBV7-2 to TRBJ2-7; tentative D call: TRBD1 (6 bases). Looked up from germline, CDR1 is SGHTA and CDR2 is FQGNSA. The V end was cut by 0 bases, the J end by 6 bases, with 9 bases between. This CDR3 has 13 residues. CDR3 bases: TGTGCCAGCAGCTTAGCCTCCAGGGGCGAGCAGTACTTC. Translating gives CASSLASRGEQYF.

CDR3 nucleotide sequence: TGTGCCAGCAGCAACCAGGCCGCGGCTGAAAAACTGTTTTTT. Translating it yields CASSNQAAAEKLFF. V is TRBV7-8 and J is TRBJ1-4; unclear D gene. The CDR3 consists of 14 residues. V lost 5 bases, J lost 7 bases, and 14 bases lay in between. The V gene's germline CDR1 is SGHVS and CDR2 FQNEAQ. Based on the CDR3 plus reference TRBV7-8 and TRBJ1-4, the full variable domain is GAGVSQSPRYKVAKRGQDVALRCDPISGHVSLFWYQQALGQGPEFLTYFQNEAQLDKSGLPSDRFFAERPEGSVSTLKIQRTQQEDSAVYLCASSNQAAAEKLFFGSGTQLSVL.

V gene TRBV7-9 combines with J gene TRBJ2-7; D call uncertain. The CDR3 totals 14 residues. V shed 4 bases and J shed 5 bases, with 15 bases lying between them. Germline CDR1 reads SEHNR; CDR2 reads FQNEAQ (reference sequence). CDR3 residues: CASSSDGFHDEQYF. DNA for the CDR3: TGTGCCAGCAGCTCGGACGGTTTTCACGACGAGCAGTACTTC.